Included here is one T cell receptor (beta chain) sequence, with context. This receptor's antigen is unknown. No qualities accompany the bases; no much larger clone lies one base away. Library preparation employed the immunoSEQ multiplex PCR assay. TCRbeta CDR3 sequencing was carried out by an external provider as a commercial service. Processing in the source paper ran as follows. The analyses used productive nucleotide sequences together with amino acid sequences obtained by in silico translation. Diversity was measured as Renyi entropy over a range of alpha values, and the median of 200 repeated subsamples was taken to equalise sample size. For clustering, the distance between each pair of repertoires was computed as one minus the Chao-modified Jaccard index, which corrected for under-sampling. Frequency-weighted overlap with synovial clonotypes was calculated over 200 sample sizes with 200 draws without replacement at each size, and the overlap was reported at the size of the smaller sample. TCRdb retrieved this table from immuneACCESS and kept in-frame rearrangements only. Not all clones are present; in checked studies, unresolved V genes account for under half, and no reason is known for the remainder. The V and J calls and the clone size are those of that table, but D and trimming were determined from the DNA. The sample includes around 30,000 clones, with about 96% observed a single time. Jointly, the top ten make up 0.68% of the sample.

The CDR3 has 14 amino acids, counting the end cysteine and phenylalanine. Solely the CDR3 DNA is kept, with 42 bases framed from the first base. V is pared back by 0 bases and J by 1 base, with 7 bases lying between the germline termini. CDR1 and CDR2 are drawn from the germline V gene: MNHEY, SVGAGI. The sample is drawn from a study of circulating and synovial CD4+ cells in juvenile arthritis (dated by TCRdb to between 2014 and 2016). General notes on the study: Within each patient, the study compared the TCRbeta CDR3 repertoires of three groups: circulating HLA-DR+ CD4 T cells, bulk blood CD4 T cells, and synovial CD4 T cells. Repertoire sequencing was performed with the aim of confirming enrichment of synovial clonotypes in a circulating synovial-like CD4 T cell subset.

The full study reports these points: Since overlap with synovium went up as sequencing depth increased, the measured fractions of shared clonotypes likely underestimated the full repertoire overlap. Lower diversity was observed in synovial and circulating pathogenic-like lymphocyte repertoires than in bulk blood CD4 repertoires, and some CPL samples were found to be as oligoclonal as synovium. Because T cell genome counts differed by at least an order of magnitude between CPL and bulk blood CD4 samples, sample-size effects were addressed. The difference between circulating pathogenic-like lymphocytes and bulk blood T cells was not detected by traditional Vbeta family usage analysis. Circulating pathogenic-like lymphocytes were found to cluster with synovial T cells, and a substantially higher fraction of CDR3 sequences was shared with synovium by circulating pathogenic-like lymphocytes than by bulk blood.

The sequenced samples were obtained from patients with active juvenile idiopathic arthritis. Right after thawing, the cells went straight into sorting, and Live/Dead Fixable Near-IR Stain was used to exclude dead cells. The chain uses TRBV6-5 and TRBJ2-7, with the D gene not confidently named. The sequenced material came from CD4+ T cells from blood. The TCR was taken from a human donor with juvenile idiopathic arthritis. The CDR3 protein: CASSYSERSYEQYF. The DNA sequence follows: TGTGCCAGCAGTTACTCGGAGAGATCCTACGAGCAGTACTTC.